A single sample gave rise to the 15 T cell receptor beta chains below, sequenced in a study of tumor T cells in aggressive B-cell lymphoma. Assay: immunoSEQ multiplex PCR; the TCRdb copy retains only in-frame clones and omits some. The sample carries about 9,900 clones, around 85% recorded once. Source material: tumor tissue. These receptors all stem from an adult with diffuse large B cell lymphoma.

V gene TRBV6-5 combines with J gene TRBJ2-1; 7 nucleotides align to TRBD1. Germline loops: CDR1 MNHEY, CDR2 SVGAGI. The CDR3 spans 14 residues. Germline trimming cut 5 bases from V and 4 bases from J; bases unmatched to any gene: 5. This CDR3 is CASSAQGQYNEQFF. As DNA, the CDR3 is TGTGCCAGCAGTGCACAGGGGCAGTACAATGAGCAGTTCTTC.

The J gene is TRBJ2-1, the V gene TRBV9; TRBD1 matches 8 bases. The germline gives CDR1 SGDLS, CDR2 YYNGEE. Trimming removed 4 bases from V and 8 bases from J; junction bases left unmatched: 14. The CDR3 loop spans 16 amino acids. The CDR3 protein is CASSLETGAPFDEQFF. In DNA form, the CDR3 reads TGTGCCAGCAGCCTAGAGACAGGGGCTCCATTTGATGAGCAGTTCTTC.

The gene calls are TRBV19 and TRBJ2-7; D possibly corresponds to TRBD1 (6 bases). The CDR3 loop spans 15 amino acids. V gave up 1 base and J gave up 2 bases, with 12 bases separating them. From germline, CDR1 is LNHDA and CDR2 SQIVND (reference sequence). In nucleotides, the CDR3 is TGTGCCAGTAGTATAGCAGGGGAGTCTCCCTACGAGCAGTACTTC. Translating gives CASSIAGESPYEQYF.

V and J are TRBV10-2 and TRBJ2-3; D remains ambiguous. CDR3 length: 13 amino acids. Trimming left V 4 bases short and J 4 bases short, with 9 bases between. The germline V gene encodes CDR1 WSHSY and CDR2 SAAADI. The CDR3 loop reads CASSVLVADTQYF. CDR3 nucleotide sequence: TGCGCCAGCAGTGTTCTAGTCGCAGATACGCAGTATTTT.

This rearrangement joins TRBV7-8 to TRBJ2-7; D is perhaps TRBD2 (6 bases). The CDR3 contains 17 residues. The germline V gene encodes CDR1 SGHVS and CDR2 FQNEAQ. V was trimmed by 8 bases and J by 5 bases, leaving 28 bases between them. CDR3 amino acids: CASGSGFGGSFLNEQYF. The CDR3 DNA reads as TGTGCCAGCGGGTCGGGTTTCGGAGGGTCGTTTCTGAACGAGCAGTACTTC.

The chain has TRBV4-2 and TRBJ2-3; 10 bases agree with TRBD2. There are 14 residues in the CDR3. Per germline, CDR1 LGHNA and CDR2 YNFKEQ. V lost 4 bases to trimming and J lost 4 bases; unmatched junction nucleotides: 2. The CDR3 here is CASSPGTSADTQYF. CDR3 DNA: TGTGCCAGCAGCCCCGGGACTAGCGCAGATACGCAGTATTTT.

The chain uses TRBV11-1 and TRBJ2-5, with D possibly TRBD2 on 5 matching bases. CDR3 length: 13 residues. Germline V gene data show CDR1 as SGHAT and CDR2 as FQDESV (reference sequence). V shed 4 bases and J shed 5 bases, with 11 bases lying between them. The CDR3 nucleotides are TGTGCCAGCAGCTCGGGGTATGGGGAGACCCAGTACTTC. Translating it yields CASSSGYGETQYF.

This clone was seen only once. V usage is TRBV5-1 and J usage is TRBJ2-5; TRBD1 aligns across 10 bases. The CDR3 runs to 17 residues. V was pared by 4 bases and J by 5 bases, with 14 bases of the junction left unmatched. Looked up from germline, CDR1 is SGHRS and CDR2 is YFSETQ. CDR3 region: CASSQPKTGGIVETQYF. DNA for the CDR3: TGCGCCAGCAGCCAGCCCAAGACAGGGGGCATTGTTGAGACCCAGTACTTC.

The chain couples TRBV7-9 to TRBJ2-5, with D hard to call. Germline V lookup: CDR1 SEHNR, CDR2 FQNEAQ (reference sequence). V lost 0 bases, J lost 2 bases, and 10 bases lay in between. The CDR3 runs 15 residues. The CDR3 sequence: CASSLALRRQETQYF. DNA for the CDR3: TGTGCCAGCAGCTTAGCGCTAAGGCGGCAAGAGACCCAGTACTTC. Full variable domain (missing parts from reference TRBV7-9 and TRBJ2-5): DTGVSQNPRHKITKRGQNVTFRCDPISEHNRLYWYRQTLGQGPEFLTYFQNEAQLEKSRLLSDRFSAERPKGSFSTLEIQRTEQGDSAMYLCASSLALRRQETQYFGPGTRLLVL.

J is TRBJ1-3 and V is TRBV10-2; D possibly corresponds to TRBD1 (6 bases). V shed 8 bases and J shed 0 bases, with 11 bases lying between them. The CDR3 is 14 amino acids. The germline CDR1 and CDR2 sequences are WSHSY and SAAADI. CDR3 DNA sequence: TGCGCCAGCCGAGACAGGAGCTCTGGAAACACCATATATTTT. It yields the protein CASRDRSSGNTIYF.

J is TRBJ2-7 and V is TRBV7-2; TRBD2 matches 10 bases. This CDR3 spans 15 amino acids. Germline V gene data show CDR1 as SGHTA and CDR2 as FQGNSA. With 5 bases clipped from V and 5 bases from J, the junction kept 9 bases outside the gene matches. The CDR3 region is CASSGMGLAGDEQYF. CDR3 nucleotide sequence: TGTGCCAGCAGCGGCATGGGGCTAGCGGGAGACGAGCAGTACTTC.

The chain links TRBV29-1 to TRBJ2-7; a weak D match, TRBD2 (5 bases). This CDR3 is built from 12 residues. Trimming removed 8 bases from V and 1 base from J, with 12 bases in between. Germline CDR1 is SQVTM and CDR2 is ANQGSEA. CDR3 sequence reads: CSTIGGSYEQYF. In DNA form, the CDR3 reads TGCAGCACAATCGGCGGGTCCTACGAGCAGTACTTC.

V and J are TRBV7-2 and TRBJ2-6; 8 positions agree with TRBD1. The CDR3 length is 16 residues. The germline gives CDR1 SGHTA, CDR2 FQGNSA. The ends lost 3 bases at V and 0 bases at J; junction bases unmatched: 1. The chain's CDR3 is CASSFTGGSGANVLTF. The CDR3 DNA reads TGTGCCAGCAGCTTTACAGGGGGCTCTGGGGCCAACGTCCTGACTTTC.

The CDR3 nucleotides are TGTGCCAGCAAGGGCAGGGGGCCGATAACTGAAGCTTTCTTT. Its protein product is CASKGRGPITEAFF. The chain couples TRBV6-5 to TRBJ1-1; 8 bases are shared with TRBD1. The germline gives CDR1 MNHEY, CDR2 SVGAGI. Losses at the gene ends were 7 bases for V and 5 bases for J; bases not matched to a gene: 9. CDR3 size: 14 residues.

The chain carries TRBV29-1 and TRBJ2-1; D not certain. Trimming stripped 7 bases from V and 5 bases from J, with 6 bases between. The CDR3 loop spans 10 amino acids. Germline CDR1 and CDR2: SQVTM and ANQGSEA. CDR3 sequence: CSGGNNEQFF. In nucleotides, the CDR3 is TGCAGCGGCGGCAACAATGAGCAGTTCTTC.